The rows below give T cell receptor beta chains drawn from one sample of a study of T-cell reconstitution after alpha-beta-depleted transplantation in children. MiXCR, run by TCRdb on the PCR reads, gives a single entry per CDR3 protein. Here the sample spans about 540,000 distinct CDR3 sequences, around 16% being singletons. Sequenced here: PBMCs from the stem cell graft donor, sampled from the stem cell graft. These receptors were taken from a human donor who donated a stem cell graft to a child with acute lymphoblastic leukemia. Both conserved end residues are part of each CDR3. A D gene is named only where the DNA matches it firmly. Clone size, where shown, is once, few, many, or a class for clones that have expanded.

TRBV4-1,TRBJ2-3,few,.,TGCGCCAGCAGCCCCCCAGCAGGGCCGGGTACAGATACGCAGTATTTT,CASSPPAGPGTDTQYF
TRBV18,TRBJ2-5,few,.,TGTGCCAGCAGCCCCGGGACTCAAGAGACCCAGTACTTC,CASSPGTQETQYF
TRBV20-1,TRBJ2-2,few,.,TGCAGTGCCAGGACACCCGGAACCACCGGGGAGCTGTTTTTT,CSARTPGTTGELFF
TRBV9,TRBJ1-4,.,.,TGTGCCAGCAGCGGAGGGAATGAAAAACTGTTTTTT,CASSGGNEKLFF
TRBV29-1,TRBJ2-7,few,.,TGCAGCGTTATCCCGGTGGAGCGGATCTACGAGCAGTACTTC,CSVIPVERIYEQYF
TRBV27,TRBJ2-4,few,TRBD1,TGTGCCAGCGCGGACAGGGAGGAAGACATTCAGTACTTC,CASADREEDIQYF
TRBV19,TRBJ2-1,.,TRBD2,TGTGCCAGTAGTATTTGGGGAACTAGCGGGGCCGACAATGAGCAGTTCTTC,CASSIWGTSGADNEQFF
TRBV5-4,TRBJ2-3,.,.,TGTGCCAGCAGCATTGAGCCAGGGACAGATACGCAGTATTTT,CASSIEPGTDTQYF
TRBV12-3/TRBV12-4,TRBJ2-1,.,.,TGTGCCAGCAGTAATCGGGTGGATGGTGAGCAGTTCTTC,CASSNRVDGEQFF
TRBV4-1,TRBJ2-7,.,.,TGCGCCAGCAGCCATCCGAGATTGGGGGCCTACGAGCAGTACTTC,CASSHPRLGAYEQYF
TRBV5-1,TRBJ1-1,.,.,TGCGCCAGCAGCTTGGCCGAAGGGTCTGAAGCTTTCTTT,CASSLAEGSEAFF
TRBV12-3/TRBV12-4,TRBJ2-3,.,TRBD1,TGTGCCAGCAGTTGGGACAGAGACACAGATACGCAGTATTTT,CASSWDRDTDTQYF
TRBV18,TRBJ2-7,few,TRBD2,TGTGCCAGCTCACCACTAGGGACTAGCGTGACCTACGAGCAGTACTTC,CASSPLGTSVTYEQYF
TRBV29-1,TRBJ2-7,few,.,TGCAGCGCGAGGGACACTGCCTACGAGCAGTACTTC,CSARDTAYEQYF
TRBV7-9,TRBJ2-5,few,.,TGTGCCAGCAGCTTAGGGGGAACCGAGACCCAGTACTTC,CASSLGGTETQYF
TRBV20-1,TRBJ2-1,.,.,TGCAGTGCTAGAACGTCGACGCCCTACAATGAGCAGTTCTTC,CSARTSTPYNEQFF
TRBV6-1,TRBJ1-3,.,.,TGTGCCAGCAGTGAAGCGCGGGGGGCGGTATCCAACACCATATATTTT,CASSEARGAVSNTIYF
TRBV9,TRBJ2-7,few,.,TGTGCCAGCAGCCCCGGGACGGTAAGCTCCTACGAGCAGTACTTC,CASSPGTVSSYEQYF
TRBV7-6,TRBJ2-7,.,TRBD1,TGTGCCAGCAGCTCGGGGACAGGGGGCTTCTACGAGCAGTACTTC,CASSSGTGGFYEQYF
TRBV18,TRBJ2-5,.,.,TGTGCCAGCTCGCCGAAACAAGAGACCCAGTACTTC,CASSPKQETQYF
TRBV4-1,TRBJ2-5,.,TRBD2,TGCGCCAGCAGCCAACCCGGGACTAGCGCGGGGACCCAGTACTTC,CASSQPGTSAGTQYF
TRBV9,TRBJ2-5,few,TRBD2,TGTGCCAGCAGCGGAACTAGCGGGAGATGGGTAGAGACCCAGTACTTC,CASSGTSGRWVETQYF
TRBV5-1,TRBJ2-5,.,.,TGCGCCAGCAGCTTGGGGGTCGCGGGGCAAGAGACCCAGTACTTC,CASSLGVAGQETQYF
TRBV9,TRBJ2-3,many,.,TGTGCCAGCAGTGTTGCAGATACGCAGTATTTT,CASSVADTQYF
TRBV5-1,TRBJ2-1,.,TRBD2,TGCGCCAGCAGCTCGCTTTCGACTAGCAGCAATGAGCAGTTCTTC,CASSSLSTSSNEQFF
TRBV7-2,TRBJ1-3,few,.,TGTGCCAGCAGCTCGCAGGGTTACGGAAACACCATATATTTT,CASSSQGYGNTIYF
TRBV12-3/TRBV12-4,TRBJ1-1,few,.,TGTGCCAGCGCACCTCCCAGGGATAAGAACACTGAAGCTTTCTTT,CASAPPRDKNTEAFF
TRBV12-3/TRBV12-4,TRBJ2-7,many,TRBD2,TGTGCCAGCAGTTCCTGGGACCGGGGGGATAGCTCCTACGAGCAGTACTTC,CASSSWDRGDSSYEQYF
TRBV6-5,TRBJ2-7,.,TRBD2,TGTGCCAGCAGTTCGACTACTAGCGGGGTCTCCTACGAGCAGTACTTC,CASSSTTSGVSYEQYF
TRBV24-1,TRBJ2-2,.,.,TGTGCCACCAGTGCCGAGACGAGCGGGGAGCTGTTTTTT,CATSAETSGELFF
TRBV3-1,TRBJ2-1,.,TRBD2,TGTGCCAGCAGCCAGAGCGGGAGGTTGGATCAGCAGTTCTTC,CASSQSGRLDQQFF
TRBV5-6,TRBJ1-4,few,.,TGTGCCAGCAGCTTGGTCAGGGGTGAACTGTTTTTT,CASSLVRGELFF
TRBV12-3/TRBV12-4,TRBJ2-7,.,.,TGTGCCAGCAGTTTTCCCGGGGTGTTCGAGCAGTACTTC,CASSFPGVFEQYF
TRBV4-1,TRBJ2-5,.,.,TGCGCCAGCAGTCCGCGGTTGCCGGGACTTAACCCAAAAGAGACCCAGTACTTC,CASSPRLPGLNPKETQYF
TRBV11-1,TRBJ2-2,.,TRBD2,TGTGCCAGCAGCTTTGCCCTAGCGGGAGGCACCGGGGAGCTGTTTTTT,CASSFALAGGTGELFF
TRBV20-1,TRBJ2-7,.,.,TGCAGTGCTAGAGATAGGGCTTACGAGCAGTACTTC,CSARDRAYEQYF
TRBV20-1,TRBJ2-1,.,TRBD2,TGCAGTGCTAGACCCAACCGCGGGACTAGCGGCAGGAGCTCCTACAATGAGCAGTTCTTC,CSARPNRGTSGRSSYNEQFF
TRBV5-1,TRBJ2-2,few,.,TGCGCCAGCAGCAACGGACCCTGGAACACCGGGGAGCTGTTTTTT,CASSNGPWNTGELFF
TRBV20-1,TRBJ1-5,few,.,TGCAGTGCTAGTCAGTCGGACAGACCTAGCAATCAGCCCCAGCATTTT,CSASQSDRPSNQPQHF
TRBV5-4,TRBJ2-5,.,.,TGTGCCAGCAGCGACGACACAGCCCAAGAGACCCAGTACTTC,CASSDDTAQETQYF
TRBV20-1,TRBJ1-1,.,TRBD1,TGCAGGGCCGACAGGGGTAATACTGAAGCTTTCTTT,CRADRGNTEAFF
TRBV7-8,TRBJ1-2,few,.,TGTGCCAGCAGCTTAAACCGAATGAATCGACAGATTTATGGCTACACCTTC,CASSLNRMNRQIYGYTF
TRBV7-9,TRBJ2-7,few,TRBD2,TGTGCCAGCCGGACTAGCGGCCCCCCGGAATACGAGCAGTACTTC,CASRTSGPPEYEQYF
TRBV5-1,TRBJ2-5,.,.,TGCGCCAGCAGCTTGGAGGACGCCCAAGAGACCCAGTACTTC,CASSLEDAQETQYF
TRBV27,TRBJ1-1,few,TRBD1,TGTGCCAGCAGTTTTCAGGGGGCGAACACTGAAGCTTTCTTT,CASSFQGANTEAFF
TRBV20-1,TRBJ2-4,.,TRBD1,TGCAGTGCTAGAGAGGGGACAGGGGGAAAAAACATTCAGTACTTC,CSAREGTGGKNIQYF
TRBV3-1,TRBJ2-2,.,.,TGTGCCAGCACCCACCGGCCCAGGGCACCGAACACCGGGGAGCTGTTTTTT,CASTHRPRAPNTGELFF
TRBV11-3,TRBJ2-1,few,.,TGTGCCAGCACCCCGGGCTGGGACCATTACAATGAGCAGTTCTTC,CASTPGWDHYNEQFF
TRBV15,TRBJ1-2,.,.,TGTGCCACCAGCAGAGATCGTTTTGCGGGGGGTGGCGGCTACACCTTC,CATSRDRFAGGGGYTF
TRBV5-1,TRBJ1-3,.,.,TGCGCCAGCAGCAGAGGGGACTCTGGAAACACCATATATTTT,CASSRGDSGNTIYF
TRBV5-1,TRBJ2-2,few,.,TGCGCCAGCAGCTTCTCCCGGGAGCTGAGAGACACCGGGGAGCTGTTTTTT,CASSFSRELRDTGELFF
TRBV29-1,TRBJ2-1,.,TRBD2,TGCAGCGTTCCAGGAGCGGGAGGGCCCTACAATGAGCAGTTCTTC,CSVPGAGGPYNEQFF
TRBV6-1,TRBJ1-5,few,.,TGTGCCAGCAGTGATCCCCTAGGGCCCCAGCATTTT,CASSDPLGPQHF
TRBV20-1,TRBJ2-1,few,.,TGCAGTGCTAGAGATAGCGGCGCCTTGAGCTCCTACAATGAGCAGTTCTTC,CSARDSGALSSYNEQFF
TRBV12-3/TRBV12-4,TRBJ2-7,.,.,TGTGCCAGCAGCCTGGTGAGCGTCGGGGAGCAGTACTTC,CASSLVSVGEQYF
TRBV7-7,TRBJ2-5,many,TRBD2,TGTGCCAGCAGCCCTAGACTAGCGGGAGAGACCCAGTACTTC,CASSPRLAGETQYF
TRBV5-1,TRBJ1-1,.,.,TGCGCCAGCAGCTACCTCCCGTCTCCCACTGAAGCTTTCTTT,CASSYLPSPTEAFF
TRBV20-1,TRBJ2-5,.,.,TGCAGTGCTGCCCCCGGGGTGATGACGTCAGAGACCCAGTCCTTC,CSAAPGVMTSETQSF
TRBV20-1,TRBJ2-2,few,TRBD2,TGCAGTGCTCCCGGGACTAACCCCGGGGAGCTGTTTTTT,CSAPGTNPGELFF
TRBV25-1,TRBJ2-7,.,TRBD1,TGTGCCAGCAGTGGGGGGACAGGGGCTAGCTACGAGCAGTACTTC,CASSGGTGASYEQYF